Below are 14 T cell receptor beta chains sequenced from a single sample in a study of T cell clonotyping in hematopoietic cell transplantation. TCRdb's table, derived via immunoSEQ multiplex PCR, lists solely in-frame clones and lacks some. The table includes roughly 42,000 clones, 94% detected once. Sequencing was carried out using peripheral blood mononuclear cells. The receptors come from a woman in her fifties or sixties in good health. Some clones in this sample may be carry-over from other donors' samples.

The chain employs TRBV11-2 and TRBJ2-5; tentatively, D is TRBD2 (7 bases). V lost 5 bases and J lost 4, with 20 bases in between. Germline CDR1 reads SGHAT; CDR2 reads FQNNGV. This CDR3 comprises 16 residues. In DNA form, the CDR3 reads TGTGCCAGCAGCACAAACGTAGGGGGGGGAGGAGAGACCCAGTACTTC. Translated: CASSTNVGGGGETQYF.

CDR3 region: CASSLVGYGYTF. The CDR3 nucleotides are TGCGCCAGCAGCTTGGTCGGCTATGGCTACACCTTC. This chain connects TRBV5-1 to TRBJ1-2; no definite D call. The V gene's germline CDR1 is SGHRS and CDR2 YFSETQ. Deletions cut 0 bases from V and 4 bases from J, with 4 bases between. The length of the CDR3 is 12 residues.

The chain is built from TRBV7-2 and TRBJ1-2, with D perhaps TRBD1 (5 bases). Germline values: CDR1 SGHTA, CDR2 FQGNSA. The CDR3 has 14 residues. Trimming removed 0 bases from V and 4 bases from J, with 9 bases in between. The CDR3 is CASSLAGEGYGYTF. DNA of the CDR3: TGTGCCAGCAGCTTAGCAGGGGAGGGCTATGGCTACACCTTC.

The chain links TRBV15 to TRBJ1-4; 9 bases match TRBD1. The CDR3 has 17 residues. The germline V gene has CDR1 LNHNV and CDR2 YYDKDF (reference sequence). With 0 bases clipped from V and 5 bases from J, the junction kept 7 bases outside the gene matches. CDR3 amino acids: CATSREYAGTGNEKLFF. The CDR3 region has the DNA TGTGCCACCAGCAGAGAATACGCCGGGACAGGGAATGAAAAACTGTTTTTT.

V is TRBV6-5 and J is TRBJ1-1, with D hard to call. CDR3 length: 14 residues. Trimming took off 0 bases at V and 1 base at J, with 6 bases between the two ends. The germline CDR1 and CDR2 sequences are MNHEY and SVGAGI. CDR3 amino acids: CASSYSQQNTEAFF. The CDR3, as DNA: TGTGCCAGCAGTTACTCACAGCAGAACACTGAAGCTTTCTTT.

This clone was found a few times. V usage is TRBV19 and J usage is TRBJ1-6; unclear D gene. V lost 7 bases to trimming and J lost 0 bases, with 10 bases between them. The germline CDR1 and CDR2 sequences are LNHDA and SQIVND (reference sequence). This CDR3 spans 15 amino acids. The CDR3 region has the DNA TGTGCCAGTAACGTGGAGAGCTCCTATAATTCACCCCTCCACTTT. Protein sequence: CASNVESSYNSPLHF.

The V gene is TRBV2, the J gene TRBJ1-2; perhaps TRBD1 as D (5 bases). The germline V and J ends were trimmed by 4 bases and 7 bases, with 13 bases remaining between them. The germline gives CDR1 SNHLY, CDR2 FYNNEI. The CDR3 totals 13 residues. CDR3 sequence (DNA): TGTGCCAGCAGTGCGCAGGGAAGGAGTGGCTACACCTTC. This gives the protein CASSAQGRSGYTF.

V is TRBV5-1 and J is TRBJ2-5, with 11 bases that match TRBD2. CDR1 SGHRS and CDR2 YFSETQ come from the germline V gene. J gave up 4 bases and V 3 bases, and 5 bases lay outside the gene matches. The CDR3 length is 15 residues. CDR3 nucleotides: TGCGCCAGCAGCTCTAGCGGGGGGCGGGGAGAGACCCAGTACTTC. It codes for CASSSSGGRGETQYF.

The chain uses TRBV4-2 and TRBJ1-2; TRBD1 matches at 8 bases. This CDR3 has 15 amino acids. Germline CDR1 reads LGHNA; CDR2 reads YNFKEQ. After removal of 5 bases from V and 6 bases from J, the junction contained 11 bases not matched to a gene. In nucleotides, the CDR3 is TGTGCCAGCAGCTTATTAACTCAGGGGGCGGATGGCTACACCTTC. This sequence encodes CASSLLTQGADGYTF.

The V call is TRBV18, the J call TRBJ2-6, with 7 bases lining up with TRBD1. V lost 6 bases, J lost 0 bases, and 8 bases stayed unmatched. Germline CDR1 KGHSH, CDR2 LQKENI. CDR3 size: 17 residues. CDR3 sequence (DNA): TGTGCCAGCTCCCCGGGACAGCTACTCTCTGGGGCCAACGTCCTGACTTTC. The encoded protein is CASSPGQLLSGANVLTF.

V and J are TRBV7-9 and TRBJ2-1; D gene uncertain. V was trimmed by 1 base and J by 4 bases, leaving 8 bases between them. This CDR3 spans 14 amino acids. The germline CDR1 and CDR2 sequences are SEHNR and FQNEAQ (reference sequence). The CDR3 sequence: CASSLGGTYNEQFF. The CDR3 DNA is TGTGCCAGCAGCTTAGGCGGAACTTACAATGAGCAGTTCTTC.

The CDR3 loop is CASSLGAGEAFF. CDR3 bases: TGTGCCAGCAGCCTCGGGGCGGGTGAAGCTTTCTTT. The genes are TRBV2 and TRBJ1-1; a possible D gene is TRBD1 (5 bases). Germline V gene lookup returns CDR1 SNHLY and CDR2 FYNNEI. The CDR3 is 12 amino acids. Trimming stripped 6 bases from V and 7 bases from J, with 12 bases between.

V gene TRBV7-7 combines with J gene TRBJ1-1; no definite D call. Germline V gives CDR1 SSHAT, CDR2 FNYEAQ (reference sequence). V lost 5 bases to trimming and J lost 1 base, with 8 bases between them. The CDR3 has 13 amino acids. CDR3: CASSNGPNTEAFF. The DNA for the CDR3 is TGTGCCAGCAGCAACGGCCCGAACACTGAAGCTTTCTTT.

This sequence joins TRBV6-1 and TRBJ1-2; D gene unclear. The germline V gene encodes CDR1 MNHNS and CDR2 SASEGT. CDR3 length equals 15 residues. V gave up 2 bases and J gave up 4 bases, with 14 bases separating them. The CDR3, as DNA: TGTGCCAGCAGTGAACATAGGCTGGTGGGCTATGGCTACACCTTC. Protein product: CASSEHRLVGYGYTF.